This passage covers 20 T cell receptor beta chains from one sample sequenced in a study of shared clonotypes between healthy human individuals. Using immunoSEQ multiplex PCR, the repertoire was profiled, and TCRdb retains in-frame clones only, with some absent. Found here are about 490,000 clones, 78% of them singletons; the top ten hold 12%. Material: PBMCs. All receptors derive from a woman aged 40-49 years in good health. Some clones in this sample may be carry-over from other donors' samples.

V and J are TRBV7-9 and TRBJ2-7; TRBD2 matches at 7 bases. V lost 5 bases to trimming and J lost 0 bases; unmatched junction nucleotides: 10. Germline V gene data show CDR1 as SEHNR and CDR2 as FQNEAQ (reference sequence). The CDR3 has 16 residues. The CDR3 coding sequence is TGTGCCAGCAGCCCCGTCGGTCTAGCGGCCTCCTACGAGCAGTACTTC. The encoded protein is CASSPVGLAASYEQYF.

This sequence joins TRBV25-1 and TRBJ1-2, with TRBD1 as a possible D gene (5 bases). The CDR3 is 12 residues long. Trimming took 4 bases from V and 8 from J, leaving 11 bases between them. From germline, CDR1 is MGHDK and CDR2 SYGVNS. The CDR3 loop is CASSAGGRGYTF. The CDR3 DNA follows: TGTGCCAGCAGTGCCGGGGGTAGGGGCTACACCTTC.

This chain uses TRBV7-2 with TRBJ1-5, with 8 bases lining up with TRBD1. Per germline, CDR1 SGHTA and CDR2 FQGNSA. This CDR3 is built from 16 residues. Germline trimming cut 5 bases from V and 0 bases from J; bases unmatched to any gene: 6. Written as DNA, the CDR3 is TGTGCCAGCAGCCCTAGGACAGGGCGTAGCAATCAGCCCCAGCATTTT. Translation: CASSPRTGRSNQPQHF.

This sequence joins TRBV4-1 and TRBJ2-7; no definite D call. The germline gives CDR1 MGHRA, CDR2 YSYEKL. The CDR3 totals 11 residues. The ends were cut back, 5 bases at V and 6 bases at J, with 8 bases in the middle. CDR3 region: CASSNWGEQYF. The CDR3 nucleotides read TGCGCCAGCAGCAACTGGGGCGAGCAGTACTTC.

In the case of this clone: Different DNA sequences within this sample yield the same CDR3. The chain is built from TRBV29-1 and TRBJ2-4; 7 bases agree with TRBD1. V shed 5 bases, J shed 6 bases, and the junction held 4 bases outside the gene matches. Germline V gene data show CDR1 as SQVTM and CDR2 as ANQGSEA. This CDR3 comprises 12 residues. The CDR3 protein is CSVRTGGNIQYF. CDR3 nucleotides: TGCAGCGTTAGGACAGGCGGAAACATTCAGTACTTC.

The chain joins TRBV19 to TRBJ2-2; 11 bases line up with TRBD2. This CDR3 has 17 residues. V lost 3 bases to trimming and J lost 2 bases; unmatched junction nucleotides: 5. In germline, CDR1 is LNHDA, CDR2 SQIVND (reference sequence). The CDR3 bases are TGTGCCAGTAGTATCAGACTAGCGGGATTAAACACCGGGGAGCTGTTTTTT. Translating it yields CASSIRLAGLNTGELFF.

With regard to this clone: A single base is all that separates this from a far larger clone, so a read error is likely. The rearrangement joins TRBV9 to TRBJ2-7; 9 bases are a match to TRBD1. V lost 2 bases and J lost 6; bases outside the gene matches: 9. The CDR3 has 15 amino acids. Germline V lookup: CDR1 SGDLS, CDR2 YYNGEE. The CDR3 sequence: CASSVSTGGIGEQYF. The CDR3 nucleotides read TGTGCCAGCAGCGTCTCGACAGGGGGTATTGGCGAGCAGTACTTC.

This chain connects TRBV29-1 to TRBJ1-5; no definite D call. The V end was cut by 3 bases, the J end by 11 bases, with 8 bases between. CDR1 SQVTM and CDR2 ANQGSEA come from the germline V gene. This CDR3 has 10 amino acids. DNA for the CDR3: TGCAGCGTTGACAGGTCAGCCCAGCATTTT. It specifies CSVDRSAQHF.

This chain uses TRBV29-1 with TRBJ2-1, with D possibly matching TRBD2 (6 bases). Per the germline V gene, CDR1 is SQVTM and CDR2 is ANQGSEA. The ends were cut back, 4 bases at V and 0 bases at J, with 22 bases in the middle. This CDR3 region has 18 residues. Here the CDR3 DNA reads TGCAGCGTTGGTATTAGATTTGACTACGGGGGCTCCTACAATGAGCAGTTCTTC. It specifies CSVGIRFDYGGSYNEQFF.

The chain employs TRBV18 and TRBJ1-1; possible D gene TRBD1, 5 bases. Germline CDR1 KGHSH, CDR2 LQKENI. V lost 8 bases, J lost 4 bases, and 17 bases lay in between. The CDR3 length is 14 residues. Here the CDR3 DNA reads TGTGCCAGCGAAGGGAAGGGGTCGGGCACTGAAGCTTTCTTT. Translation gives CASEGKGSGTEAFF.

Concerning this clone: A far bigger clonotype differs at one base, so this is likely a read error. This chain connects TRBV29-1 to TRBJ1-2, with a tentative D call TRBD1 (5 bases). Trimming shortened V by 7 bases and J by 12 bases, and 18 bases separated the two germline ends. CDR3 size: 11 residues. From germline, CDR1 is SQVTM and CDR2 ANQGSEA. As DNA, the CDR3 is TGCAGCGCTCCAGCATGGGGCGGCAACACCTTC. Translating gives CSAPAWGGNTF. The whole variable domain, filled in from reference TRBV29-1 and TRBJ1-2, reads SAVISQKPSRDICQRGTSLTIQCQVDSQVTMMFWYRQQPGQSLTLIATANQGSEATYESGFVIDKFPISRPNLTFSTLTVSNMSPEDSSIYLCSAPAWGGNTFGSGTRLTVV.

The chain recombines TRBV5-1 with TRBJ1-2; tentative D call: TRBD1 (5 bases). Germline V CDR1 and CDR2: SGHRS, YFSETQ. The CDR3 length is 16 residues. The V gene lost 0 bases and the J gene lost 4 bases, with 16 bases spanning the gap. CDR3: CASSLVVGRVTYGYTF. The DNA of the CDR3 is TGCGCCAGCAGCTTGGTGGTGGGCAGGGTGACCTATGGCTACACCTTC.

This clone was observed a few times. CDR3 residues: CASSLRLAYEQYF. DNA for the CDR3: TGTGCCAGCAGTTTGAGACTAGCGTACGAGCAGTACTTC. V is TRBV27 and J is TRBJ2-7; 8 bases line up with TRBD2. CDR1 is MNHEY, CDR2 SMNVEV, per germline (reference sequence). The trim removed 3 bases at V and 4 bases at J, leaving 2 bases unmatched. CDR3 length: 13 amino acids.

The chain couples TRBV28 to TRBJ2-3; no clear D. The CDR3 length is 14 residues. Trimming pared 3 bases from V and 3 bases from J, leaving 10 bases between. From germline, CDR1 is MDHEN and CDR2 SYDVKM. CDR3 in DNA: TGTGCCAGCAGTTTCCAGGATTGGACAGATACGCAGTATTTT. Translation: CASSFQDWTDTQYF.

In the case of this clone: This CDR3 is also generated by other DNA sequences in the sample. In DNA form, the CDR3 reads TGTGCCAGCAGCCCAGGGACGGCCAACTATGGCTACACCTTC. Translating it yields CASSPGTANYGYTF. The chain links TRBV7-3 to TRBJ1-2; TRBD1 might be the D (5 bases). This CDR3 is built from 14 residues. Trimming pared 5 bases from V and 2 bases from J, leaving 12 bases between. Germline loops: CDR1 SGHTA, CDR2 FQGTGA.

The rearrangement uses TRBV27 and TRBJ2-1, with TRBD2 identical over 7 bases. The germline gives CDR1 MNHEY, CDR2 SMNVEV (reference sequence). The CDR3 sequence is 15 residues long. Trimming at V came to 8 bases and at J to 6 bases, leaving 13 bases not matched to a gene. Here the CDR3 DNA reads TGTGCCAGCTCCCCCCTAGCGGAGCTGCTCAATGAGCAGTTCTTC. Amino acids: CASSPLAELLNEQFF.

CDR3 bases: TGCGCCAGCGGAGCATCCGGGCCAAGATTGGGGGAGCTGTTTTTT. It specifies CASGASGPRLGELFF. The J gene is TRBJ2-2, the V gene TRBV5-1; D is uncertain. V was clipped by 7 bases and J by 8 bases, with 21 bases between them. The CDR3 consists of 15 residues. Germline lookup yields CDR1 SGHRS and CDR2 YFSETQ. Full variable domain (outside the CDR3, taken from reference TRBV5-1 and TRBJ2-2): KAGVTQTPRYLIKTRGQQVTLSCSPISGHRSVSWYQQTPGQGLQFLFEYFSETQRNKGNFPGRFSGRQFSNSRSEMNVSTLELGDSALYLCASGASGPRLGELFFGEGSRLTVL.

This sequence joins TRBV10-2 and TRBJ2-3, with a possible D match to TRBD2 (6 bases). Trimming took 7 bases from V and 7 from J, leaving 15 bases between them. From germline, CDR1 is WSHSY and CDR2 SAAADI. The CDR3 is 13 residues long. CDR3: CASIGLMGNTQYF. CDR3 bases: TGCGCCAGCATAGGACTAATGGGAAATACGCAGTATTTT.

The chain is built from TRBV7-3 and TRBJ1-3; D gene uncertain. Trimming removed 0 bases at V and 3 bases at J, with 6 bases between. This CDR3 comprises 14 residues. Germline loops: CDR1 SGHTA, CDR2 FQGTGA. The CDR3 here is CASSLTHGGNTIYF. The DNA for the CDR3 is TGTGCCAGCAGCTTAACTCACGGTGGAAACACCATATATTTT.

The chain links TRBV28 to TRBJ2-1, with D hard to call. The V end lost 2 bases, the J end lost 10 bases, and 9 bases lay between the germline ends. CDR1 is MDHEN and CDR2 is SYDVKM in the germline V gene. The CDR3 runs to 12 residues. This CDR3 is CASSLPLLEQFF. CDR3 DNA: TGTGCCAGCAGTTTACCCCTGTTGGAGCAGTTCTTC.